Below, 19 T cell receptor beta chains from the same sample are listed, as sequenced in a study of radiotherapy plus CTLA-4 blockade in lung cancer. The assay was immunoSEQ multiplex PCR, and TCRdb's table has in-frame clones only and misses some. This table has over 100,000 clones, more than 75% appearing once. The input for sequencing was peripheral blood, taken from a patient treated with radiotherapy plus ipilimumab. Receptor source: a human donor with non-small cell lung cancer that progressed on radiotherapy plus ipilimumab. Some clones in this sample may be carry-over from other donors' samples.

The DNA of the CDR3 is TGTGCCAGCAGTGACGACAGGGTTACGGGGGAGCTGTTTTTT. It specifies CASSDDRVTGELFF. The chain is built from TRBV2 and TRBJ2-2; 7 bases are a match to TRBD1. CDR1 and CDR2 (germline): SNHLY, FYNNEI. The CDR3 contains 14 residues. Trimming removed 3 bases from V and 8 bases from J; junction bases left unmatched: 6.

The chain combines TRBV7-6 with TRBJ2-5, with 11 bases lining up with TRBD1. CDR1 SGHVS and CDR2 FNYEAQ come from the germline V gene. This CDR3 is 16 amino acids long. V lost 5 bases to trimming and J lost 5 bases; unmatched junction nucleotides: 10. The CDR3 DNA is TGTGCCAGCAGCCTCAACGGACAGGGGGCGCGGGAGACCCAGTACTTC. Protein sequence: CASSLNGQGARETQYF.

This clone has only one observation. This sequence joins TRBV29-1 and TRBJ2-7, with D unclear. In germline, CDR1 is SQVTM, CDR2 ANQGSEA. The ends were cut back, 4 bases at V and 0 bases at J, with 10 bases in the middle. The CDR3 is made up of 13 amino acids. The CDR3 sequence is CSVANSYSYEQYF. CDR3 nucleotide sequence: TGCAGCGTTGCGAACAGTTACTCCTACGAGCAGTACTTC.

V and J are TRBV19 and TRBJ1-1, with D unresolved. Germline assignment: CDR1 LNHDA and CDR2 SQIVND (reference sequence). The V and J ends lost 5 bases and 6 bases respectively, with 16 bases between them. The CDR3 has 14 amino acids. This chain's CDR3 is CASSQATAISEAFF. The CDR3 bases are TGTGCCAGTAGTCAAGCCACGGCGATTTCTGAAGCTTTCTTT.

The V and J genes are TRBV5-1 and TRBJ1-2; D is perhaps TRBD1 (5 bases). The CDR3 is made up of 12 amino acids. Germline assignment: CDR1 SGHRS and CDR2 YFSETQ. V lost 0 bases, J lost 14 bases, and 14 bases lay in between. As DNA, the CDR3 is TGCGCCAGCAGCTTGGTGGGGCAATCGGGAACCTTC. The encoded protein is CASSLVGQSGTF.

The CDR3 DNA follows: TGTGCCAGCAGTTACCAGAGTAGCTCCTACAATGAGCAGTTCTTC. As protein: CASSYQSSSYNEQFF. The chain couples TRBV6-5 to TRBJ2-1; D ambiguous. V was pared by 2 bases and J by 0 bases, with 8 bases between. Germline V gene sequence: CDR1 MNHEY, CDR2 SVGAGI. This CDR3 is built from 15 residues.

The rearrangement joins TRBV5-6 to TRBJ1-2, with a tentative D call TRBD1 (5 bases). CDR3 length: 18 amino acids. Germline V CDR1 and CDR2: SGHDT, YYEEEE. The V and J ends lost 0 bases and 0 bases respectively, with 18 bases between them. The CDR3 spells CASSLAGRMPTANYGYTF. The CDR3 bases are TGTGCCAGCAGCTTGGCCGGCCGGATGCCGACAGCTAACTATGGCTACACCTTC.

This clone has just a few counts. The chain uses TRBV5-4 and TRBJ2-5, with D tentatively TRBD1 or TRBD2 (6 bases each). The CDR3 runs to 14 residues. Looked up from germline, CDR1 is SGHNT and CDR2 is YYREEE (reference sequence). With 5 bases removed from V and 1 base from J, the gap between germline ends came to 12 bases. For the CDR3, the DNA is TGTGCCAGCAGTTCGGGGGCCCTCCAAGAGACCCAGTACTTC. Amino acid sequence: CASSSGALQETQYF.

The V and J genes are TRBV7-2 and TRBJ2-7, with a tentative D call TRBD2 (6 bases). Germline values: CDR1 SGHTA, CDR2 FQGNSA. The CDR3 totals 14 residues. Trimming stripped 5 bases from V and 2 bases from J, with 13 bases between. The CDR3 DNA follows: TGTGCCAGCAGCGGCCGGGACTCCGCCTACGAGCAGTACTTC. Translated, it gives CASSGRDSAYEQYF.

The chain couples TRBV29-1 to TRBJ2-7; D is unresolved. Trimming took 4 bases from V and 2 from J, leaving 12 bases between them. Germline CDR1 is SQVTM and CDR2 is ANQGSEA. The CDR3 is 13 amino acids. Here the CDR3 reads CSVVMVSAYEQYF. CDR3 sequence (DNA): TGCAGCGTTGTTATGGTCAGTGCCTACGAGCAGTACTTC.

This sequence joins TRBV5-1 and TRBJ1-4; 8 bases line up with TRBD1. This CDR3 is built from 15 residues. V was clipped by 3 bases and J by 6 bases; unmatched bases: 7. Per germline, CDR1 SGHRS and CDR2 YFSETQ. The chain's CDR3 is CASSWNRGVDEKLFF. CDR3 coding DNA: TGCGCCAGCAGCTGGAACAGGGGGGTTGATGAAAAACTGTTTTTT.

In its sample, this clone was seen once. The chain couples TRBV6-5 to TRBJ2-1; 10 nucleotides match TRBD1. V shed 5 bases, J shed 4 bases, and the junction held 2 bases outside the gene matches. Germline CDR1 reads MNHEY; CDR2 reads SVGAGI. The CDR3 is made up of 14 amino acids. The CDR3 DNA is TGTGCCAGCAGTCGACAGGGGGCATACAATGAGCAGTTCTTC. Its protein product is CASSRQGAYNEQFF.

CDR3 in amino acids: CASSLGFQRNQPQHF. The CDR3 DNA reads as TGTGCCAGCAGCTTAGGGTTTCAGAGAAATCAGCCCCAGCATTTT. This chain connects TRBV7-2 to TRBJ1-5; D remains ambiguous. Germline CDR1 and CDR2: SGHTA and FQGNSA. With 1 base removed from V and 4 bases from J, the gap between germline ends came to 11 bases. CDR3 length: 15 amino acids.

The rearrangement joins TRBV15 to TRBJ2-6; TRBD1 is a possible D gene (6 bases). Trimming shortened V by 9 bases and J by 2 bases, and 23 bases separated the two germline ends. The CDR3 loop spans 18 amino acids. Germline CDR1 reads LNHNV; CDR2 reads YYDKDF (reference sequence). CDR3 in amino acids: CATLSQGRENTGANVLTF. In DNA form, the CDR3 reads TGTGCCACGTTATCTCAGGGGCGAGAAAATACTGGGGCCAACGTCCTGACTTTC.

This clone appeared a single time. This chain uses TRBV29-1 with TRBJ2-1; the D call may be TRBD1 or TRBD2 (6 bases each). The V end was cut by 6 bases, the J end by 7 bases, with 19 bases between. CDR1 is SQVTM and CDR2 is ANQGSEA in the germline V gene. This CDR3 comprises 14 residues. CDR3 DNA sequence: TGCAGCGTGGATACAGGGACTTCTGGGAATGAGCAGTTCTTC. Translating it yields CSVDTGTSGNEQFF.

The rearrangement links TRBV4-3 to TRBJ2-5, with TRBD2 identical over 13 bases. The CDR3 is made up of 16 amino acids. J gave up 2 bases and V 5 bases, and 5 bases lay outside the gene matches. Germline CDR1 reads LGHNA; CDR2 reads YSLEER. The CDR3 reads CASSTRLAGGQETQYF. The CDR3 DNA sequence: TGCGCCAGCAGCACCCGACTAGCGGGGGGACAAGAGACCCAGTACTTC.

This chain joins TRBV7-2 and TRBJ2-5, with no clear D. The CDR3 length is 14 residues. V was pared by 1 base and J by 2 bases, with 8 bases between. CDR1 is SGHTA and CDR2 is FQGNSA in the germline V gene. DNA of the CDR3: TGTGCCAGCAGCTTAGTACTAACACAAGAGACCCAGTACTTC. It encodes CASSLVLTQETQYF.

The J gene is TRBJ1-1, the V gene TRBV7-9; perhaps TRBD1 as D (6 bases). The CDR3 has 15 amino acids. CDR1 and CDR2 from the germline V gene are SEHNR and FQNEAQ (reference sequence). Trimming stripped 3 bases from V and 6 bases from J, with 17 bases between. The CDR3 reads CASSFGGYGVPEAFF. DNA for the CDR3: TGTGCCAGCAGCTTCGGGGGCTACGGAGTCCCTGAAGCTTTCTTT. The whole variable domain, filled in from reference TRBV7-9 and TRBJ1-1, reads DTGVSQNPRHKITKRGQNVTFRCDPISEHNRLYWYRQTLGQGPEFLTYFQNEAQLEKSRLLSDRFSAERPKGSFSTLEIQRTEQGDSAMYLCASSFGGYGVPEAFFGQGTRLTVV.

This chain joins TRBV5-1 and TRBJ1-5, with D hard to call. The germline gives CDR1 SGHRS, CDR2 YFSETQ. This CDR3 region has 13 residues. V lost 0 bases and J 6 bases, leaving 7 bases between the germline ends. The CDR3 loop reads CASSLEGSQPQHF. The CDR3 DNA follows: TGCGCCAGCAGCTTGGAGGGTAGTCAGCCCCAGCATTTT.